These 10 T cell receptor beta chains share one sample of origin, sequenced in a study of neurological immune-mediated disorders. MiXCR, applied by TCRdb to the 5' RACE reads, yields one record per CDR3 protein. The repertoire holds some 60,000 distinct CDR3 sequences, with 4% to 6% as singletons. Sequenced input: PBMCs. These receptors came from a woman in her 50s with multiple sclerosis.

The rearrangement uses TRBV5-1 and TRBJ2-1; D call uncertain. The V gene lost 2 bases and the J gene lost 5 bases, with 8 bases spanning the gap. This CDR3 is 13 amino acids long. Germline values: CDR1 SGHRS, CDR2 YFSETQ. The CDR3 spells CASSFRVDNEQFF. CDR3 in DNA: TGCGCCAGCAGCTTCCGTGTCGACAATGAGCAGTTCTTC.

This clonotype was seen at least ten times. The chain recombines TRBV6-1 with TRBJ1-5; unclear D gene. The V end was cut by 2 bases, the J end by 6 bases, with 8 bases between. Germline V lookup: CDR1 MNHNS, CDR2 SASEGT. The CDR3 runs 13 residues. The CDR3 here is CASSEWGGQPQHF. In DNA, the CDR3 is TGTGCCAGCAGTGAATGGGGAGGTCAGCCCCAGCATTTT.

This clonotype was seen repeatedly, ten times or more. The chain recombines TRBV12-3 or TRBV12-4 with TRBJ2-5; D is undetermined. The CDR3 sequence is 14 residues long. V was clipped by 4 bases and J by 1 base, with 10 bases between them. The CDR3 spells CASSWPRPQETQYF. In nucleotides, the CDR3 is TGTGCCAGCAGTTGGCCACGCCCCCAAGAGACCCAGTACTTC.

This clonotype was seen only a few times. The chain employs TRBV5-1 and TRBJ2-7; D could derive from TRBD1 or TRBD2 (6 bases each). V gave up 2 bases and J gave up 1 base, with 10 bases separating them. From germline, CDR1 is SGHRS and CDR2 YFSETQ. This CDR3 contains 14 residues. The CDR3 coding sequence is TGCGCCAGCAGCTTAAAAGGGGGGTCCTACGAGCAGTACGTC. Protein sequence: CASSLKGGSYEQYV.

In its sample, this clonotype was seen many times. This chain joins TRBV9 and TRBJ1-1; the D is unclear. V shed 3 bases and J shed 0 bases, with 6 bases lying between them. This CDR3 is 13 amino acids long. The germline gives CDR1 SGDLS, CDR2 YYNGEE. CDR3 nucleotides: TGTGCCAGCAGCGGTGCAGTGAACACTGAAGCTTTCTTT. Translating gives CASSGAVNTEAFF.

In its sample, this clonotype was seen many times. V usage is TRBV20-1 and J usage is TRBJ1-1; 8 bases align to TRBD1. CDR3 length: 15 residues. Trimming took 5 bases from V and 0 from J; bases not matched to a gene: 8. The germline gives CDR1 DFQATT, CDR2 SNEGSKA (reference sequence). Here the CDR3 DNA reads TGCAGTGCTCCACGGCAGGGGGCGTTGAACACTGAAGCTTTCTTT. This encodes CSAPRQGALNTEAFF.

This chain links TRBV25-1 with TRBJ1-2; D is perhaps TRBD1 (5 bases). V lost 8 bases and J 4 bases, leaving 14 bases between the germline ends. Germline assignment: CDR1 MGHDK and CDR2 SYGVNS. The CDR3 has 13 residues. The CDR3 is CASSQGSLYGYTF. In nucleotides, the CDR3 is TGTGCCAGCTCCCAGGGATCTCTCTATGGCTACACCTTC.

In the case of this clonotype: This clone may be a read error of a much larger clone one base away. This sequence joins TRBV11-2 and TRBJ2-3; possibly TRBD1 or TRBD2 for D (5 bases each). Looked up from germline, CDR1 is SGHAT and CDR2 is FQNNGV. The germline V and J ends were trimmed by 7 bases and 8 bases, with 16 bases remaining between them. The CDR3 runs to 13 residues. The chain's CDR3 is CASNSTGPSTQYF. The CDR3 DNA follows: TGTGCCAGCAACTCCACGGGACCATCTACGCAGTATTTT.

This clonotype occurred a few times. The V gene is TRBV2, the J gene TRBJ2-3; D gene ambiguous. The CDR3 length is 12 residues. Germline lookup yields CDR1 SNHLY and CDR2 FYNNEI. The V end lost 9 bases, the J end lost 1 base, and 8 bases lay between the germline ends. CDR3 sequence (DNA): TGTGCCAGTGGGGTTGGCACAGATACGCAGTATTTT. Protein sequence: CASGVGTDTQYF.

On this clonotype itself: It may be a read error: a sequence one base away is much more abundant. This chain links TRBV12-3 or TRBV12-4 with TRBJ2-1; perhaps TRBD1 as D (5 bases). Trimming took 5 bases from V and 10 from J, leaving 15 bases between them. The CDR3 spans 13 residues. The CDR3 sequence is CASSPLKGHEQFF. The CDR3 DNA is TGTGCCAGCAGTCCTCTAAAGGGGCACGAGCAGTTCTTC.